The rows below give T cell receptor beta chains drawn from one sample of a study of blood T cell repertoires in COVID-19. TCRdb's table, derived via immunoSEQ multiplex PCR, lists solely in-frame clones and lacks some. This sample carries around 70,000 clones, roughly 89% of them seen once, and the ten largest clones take around 5.4%. Source material: peripheral blood. The receptors stem from a human donor in a cohort sampled during active COVID-19. CDR3s leave out the opening cysteine and the closing phenylalanine or tryptophan.

v_call cdr3_aa
TRBV10-3 AISESGEGLDTQY
TRBV5-1 ASSFTENTEAF
TRBV11-2 ASSLSRSPSGANVLT
TRBV5-1 ASSLAGRNTEAF
TRBV7-6 ASSPNQGLARDEQF
TRBV7-9 ASNGGGLPEQY
TRBV10-2 ASSEVGGAPPETQY
TRBV19 ASSIVLGEQF
TRBV6-2/TRBV6-3 ASSSRTSPSTDTQY
TRBV10-3 AISQTSGAQGDTQY
TRBV11-2 ASSLAGNHYEQY
TRBV14 ASSQTGKGGYT
TRBV29-1 SVERNDVNNEQF
TRBV11-3 ASSPDYGQGGSTDTQY
TRBV3-1/TRBV3-2 ASSQRDGSYGYT
TRBV3-1/TRBV3-2 ASSPGLIDEQF
TRBV5-6 ASSFYRGYT
TRBV3-1/TRBV3-2 ASRQPPTGGAF
TRBV6-2/TRBV6-3 ASSYDRDSNQPQH
TRBV5-1 ASSSSSGGQGDTQY
TRBV2 ASRPRLAGDTQY
TRBV12-3/TRBV12-4 ASSFGETNGYT
TRBV7-9 ASSFPWSDGYT
TRBV7-9 ASSSGTVGNTIY
TRBV6-6 ASSYPDGGGQPQH
TRBV27 ASSARQGADGYT
TRBV19 ASSIRRGGTGELF
TRBV6-2/TRBV6-3 ASSTTGNTIY
TRBV2 ASSESQTYDGYT
TRBV18 ASSSTSGGGTDTQY
TRBV7-9 ASSRTGDVSNQPQH
TRBV3-1/TRBV3-2 ASSSLKRGGLTDTQY
TRBV9 ASSVLTGGYNEQF
TRBV5-5 ASSPTGQMNTEAF
TRBV7-8 ASSPRAGGPGELF
TRBV7-9 ASSPHRGPYNEQF
TRBV14 ASSSGPYGYT
TRBV7-2 ASSLAAQGTDQPQH
TRBV15 ATSNSAQGY
TRBV5-5 ASSRRGFSYNEQF
TRBV6-5 ASKDPQGAGEQY
TRBV29-1 SARTGTEGGYT
TRBV7-2 ASSPRQVAGELF
TRBV7-2 ASSGKRDSSTDTQY
TRBV6-2/TRBV6-3 ASSSRQGSGNTIY
TRBV12-3/TRBV12-4 ASSLNPNYGYT
TRBV5-6 ASSLAGGQNQPQH
TRBV5-1 ASSLGPAGGPTGELF
TRBV6-5 ASRAPGQQNTEAF